The subject of this entry is one T cell receptor (beta chain). The repertoire was sequenced with immunoSEQ multiplex PCR; TCRdb's copy has only in-frame clones and lacks some. The sample includes more than 250,000 clones, 75% to 90% of them seen just once. Patients at the Seattle site were enrolled during active infection and followed longitudinally. This specimen comes from a study of blood T cell repertoires in COVID-19. Study as a whole: From the United States, Italy and Spain came samples of acute and convalescent COVID-19. In each case, the material was cDNA or gDNA derived from T cells, B-cell-depleted T cells, or PBMCs.

Sequences were obtained from peripheral blood. The sequence came from a woman aged 50 to 60 with COVID-19, enrolled during active disease.

CDR3: CASSKDLQTPRGYGYTF. The CDR3 DNA follows: TGTGCCAGCAGCAAAGATCTACAGACCCCCCGTGGCTATGGCTACACCTTC. The chain employs TRBV21-1 and TRBJ1-2; the table calls TRBD1, which could not be checked here. TRBV21-1 is noted as a pseudogene. The CDR3 sequence is 17 residues long.